This passage covers 4 T cell receptor beta chains from one sample sequenced in a study of CD8 T cells in ankylosing spondylitis. Study findings and constraints: Seemingly characteristic of ankylosing spondylitis blood was a TCR beta motif consisting of roughly 8 highly homologous variants.

The antigens of these receptors remain unknown. TCRdb reprocessed the 5' RACE reads with MiXCR, giving one entry per CDR3 protein. The table includes 670,000 or so distinct CDR3 sequences, 15% to 20% detected once. Sequencing input: blood, either unsorted or a sorted T cell fraction (not recorded which). The receptors here all came from a male donor with ankylosing spondylitis.

This clonotype was detected only a few times. The rearrangement links TRBV6-5 to TRBJ1-6; no firm D call. CDR1 MNHEY and CDR2 SVGAGI come from the germline V gene. The CDR3 totals 13 residues. V was shortened by 2 bases and J by 9 bases, with 8 bases between the two germline ends. CDR3 loop: CASSYERGSPLHF. CDR3 sequence (DNA): TGTGCCAGCAGTTACGAGCGAGGTTCACCCCTCCACTTT.

In its sample, this clonotype was seen a few times. The rearrangement joins TRBV5-1 to TRBJ2-2; 8 bases align to TRBD1. The CDR3 runs 15 residues. Germline CDR1 is SGHRS and CDR2 is YFSETQ. After removal of 3 bases from V and 13 bases from J, the junction contained 14 bases not matched to a gene. CDR3 loop: CASSSRTGPGEVLFF. The CDR3 nucleotides read TGCGCCAGCAGCTCAAGGACAGGGCCTGGCGAGGTGCTGTTTTTT. The variable domain in full, completed from reference TRBV5-1 and TRBJ2-2, reads KAGVTQTPRYLIKTRGQQVTLSCSPISGHRSVSWYQQTPGQGLQFLFEYFSETQRNKGNFPGRFSGRQFSNSRSEMNVSTLELGDSALYLCASSSRTGPGEVLFFGEGSRLTVL.

This clonotype occurred many times. The chain is built from TRBV12-3 or TRBV12-4 and TRBJ1-2; perhaps TRBD1 as D (5 bases). The CDR3 is 13 amino acids. V dropped 6 bases and J dropped 3 bases, with 11 bases sitting between them. The CDR3 is CASSAGRHYGYTF. For the CDR3, the DNA is TGTGCCAGCAGCGCAGGGAGGCACTATGGCTACACCTTC.

This clonotype was seen more than once but under ten times. The rearrangement uses TRBV9 and TRBJ2-1; D may be TRBD1 (5 bases). V lost 3 bases and J lost 7, with 14 bases in between. This CDR3 is built from 14 residues. CDR1 is SGDLS and CDR2 is YYNGEE in the germline V gene. In DNA, the CDR3 is TGTGCCAGCAGCGACACAGGTGGTGGTAATGAGCAGTTCTTC. The encoded protein is CASSDTGGGNEQFF. Supplemented by reference TRBV9 and TRBJ2-1, the full variable domain reads DSGVTQTPKHLITATGQRVTLRCSPRSGDLSVYWYQQSLDQGLQFLIQYYNGEERAKGNILERFSAQQFPDLHSELNLSSLELGDSALYFCASSDTGGGNEQFFGPGTRLTVL.